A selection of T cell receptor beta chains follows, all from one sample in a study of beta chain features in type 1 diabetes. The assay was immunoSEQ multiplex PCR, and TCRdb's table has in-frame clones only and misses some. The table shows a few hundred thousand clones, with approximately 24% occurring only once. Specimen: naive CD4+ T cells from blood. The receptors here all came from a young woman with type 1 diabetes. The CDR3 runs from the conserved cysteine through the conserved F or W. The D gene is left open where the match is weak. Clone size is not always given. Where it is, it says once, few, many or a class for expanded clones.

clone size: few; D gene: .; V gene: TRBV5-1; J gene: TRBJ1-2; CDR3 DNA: TGCGCCAGCATGCGGACGGGAACTTCGGGAGGCTACACCTTC; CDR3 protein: CASMRTGTSGGYTF
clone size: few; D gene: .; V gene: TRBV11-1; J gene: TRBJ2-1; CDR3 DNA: TGTGCCAGCAGCCCGAGAAGAGACTCCTACAATGAGCAGTTCTTC; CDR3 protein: CASSPRRDSYNEQFF
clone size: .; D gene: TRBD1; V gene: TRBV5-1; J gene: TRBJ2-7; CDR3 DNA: TGCGCCAGCAGCTTGGCCCAGGGGGCGCCGGACGAGCAGTACTTC; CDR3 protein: CASSLAQGAPDEQYF
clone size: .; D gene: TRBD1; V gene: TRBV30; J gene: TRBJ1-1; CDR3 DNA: TGTGCCTGGAGTTCGCACAGGGGGCGGTGGAGCACTGAAGCTTTCTTT; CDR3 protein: CAWSSHRGRWSTEAFF
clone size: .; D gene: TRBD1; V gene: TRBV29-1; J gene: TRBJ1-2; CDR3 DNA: TGCAGCGGAGACAGGGCGGACTATGGCTACACCTTC; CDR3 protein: CSGDRADYGYTF
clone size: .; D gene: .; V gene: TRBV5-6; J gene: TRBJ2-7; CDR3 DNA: TGTGCCAGCAGCTTGGTAAACCCAGGCTCCTACGAGCAGTACTTC; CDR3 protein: CASSLVNPGSYEQYF
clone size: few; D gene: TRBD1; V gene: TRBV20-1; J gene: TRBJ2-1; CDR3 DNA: TGCAGTGCTAGAGGGGGACAGGGGTTGTTCTTC; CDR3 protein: CSARGGQGLFF
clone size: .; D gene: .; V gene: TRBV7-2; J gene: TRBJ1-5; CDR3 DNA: TGTGCCAGCAGCTTATTCTACAGGGATAGCAATCAGCCCCAGCATTTT; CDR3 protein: CASSLFYRDSNQPQHF
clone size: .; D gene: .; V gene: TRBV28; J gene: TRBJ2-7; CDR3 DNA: TGTGCCAGCAGTTCCATCATGTCTAGCTACGAGCAGTACTTC; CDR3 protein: CASSSIMSSYEQYF
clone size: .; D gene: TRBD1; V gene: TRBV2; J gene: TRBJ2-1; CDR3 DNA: TGTGCCAGCAAGTACCAGGGGGATGAGCAGTTCTTC; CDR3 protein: CASKYQGDEQFF
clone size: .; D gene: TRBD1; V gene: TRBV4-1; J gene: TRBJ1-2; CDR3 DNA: TGCGCCAGCAGCGGAACAGGGGGCGGGGGCTACACCTTC; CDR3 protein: CASSGTGGGGYTF
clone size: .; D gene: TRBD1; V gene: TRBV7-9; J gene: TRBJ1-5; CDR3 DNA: TGTGCCAGCAGCGGCGGACAGGGCAATCAGCCCCAGCATTTT; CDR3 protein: CASSGGQGNQPQHF
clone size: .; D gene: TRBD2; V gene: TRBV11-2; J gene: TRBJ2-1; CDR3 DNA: TGTGCCAGCAGCTTCAGACTAGCGGGAGGTGAGCAGTTCTTC; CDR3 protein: CASSFRLAGGEQFF
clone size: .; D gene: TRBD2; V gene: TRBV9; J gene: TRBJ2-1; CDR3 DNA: TGTGCCAGCAGCCTCGGGGGGGGAGCGAGCTCCTACAATGAGCAGTTCTTC; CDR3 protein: CASSLGGGASSYNEQFF
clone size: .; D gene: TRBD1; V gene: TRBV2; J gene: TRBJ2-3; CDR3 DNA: TGTGCCAGCGGACGATCGGGACAGGGGACAGATACGCAGTATTTT; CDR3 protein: CASGRSGQGTDTQYF
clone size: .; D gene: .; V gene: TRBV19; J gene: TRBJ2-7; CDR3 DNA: TGTGCCAGTAGTCCCCGGGGAGAAGTCTACGAGCAGTACTTC; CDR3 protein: CASSPRGEVYEQYF
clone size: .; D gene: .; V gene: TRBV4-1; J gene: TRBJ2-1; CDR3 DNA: TGCGCCAGCAGCCCCCATCAAGGGAGCTCCTACAATGAGCAGTTCTTC; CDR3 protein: CASSPHQGSSYNEQFF
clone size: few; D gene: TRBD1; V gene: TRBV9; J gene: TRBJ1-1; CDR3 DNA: TGTGCCAGCAGCCGGACAGGCCAAAATAGTGAAGCTTTCTTT; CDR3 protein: CASSRTGQNSEAFF
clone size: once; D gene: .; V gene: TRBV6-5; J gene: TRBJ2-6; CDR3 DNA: TGTGCCAGCAGTGGCCTCTCTGGGGCCAACGTCCTGACTTTC; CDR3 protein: CASSGLSGANVLTF
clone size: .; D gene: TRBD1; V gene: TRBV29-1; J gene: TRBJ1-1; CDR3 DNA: TGCAGCGGGGGGACAGGACCTCCGGGGGGTACTGAAGCTTTCTTT; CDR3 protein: CSGGTGPPGGTEAFF
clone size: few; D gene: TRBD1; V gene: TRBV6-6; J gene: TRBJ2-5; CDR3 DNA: TGTGCCAGCACTAGACAGGGAGAGACCCAGTACTTC; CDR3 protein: CASTRQGETQYF
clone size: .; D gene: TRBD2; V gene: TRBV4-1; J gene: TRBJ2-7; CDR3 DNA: TGCGCCAGCAGCCCTCTAGCGGGCGGCTCCTACGAGCAGTACTTC; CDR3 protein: CASSPLAGGSYEQYF
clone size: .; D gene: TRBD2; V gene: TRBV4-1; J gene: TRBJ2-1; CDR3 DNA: TGCGCCAGCAGGATTCTAGCGGGAGTCAGCAATGAGCAGTTCTTC; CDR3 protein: CASRILAGVSNEQFF
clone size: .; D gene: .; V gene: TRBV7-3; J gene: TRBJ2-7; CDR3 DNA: TGTGCCAGCAGCTTAAGGGCGGGGAGCTCCTACGAGCAGTACTTC; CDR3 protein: CASSLRAGSSYEQYF
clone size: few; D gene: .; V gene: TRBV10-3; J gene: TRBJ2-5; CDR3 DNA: TGTGCCATCGGACAACCGGGAGTAGAGACCCAGTACTTC; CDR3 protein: CAIGQPGVETQYF
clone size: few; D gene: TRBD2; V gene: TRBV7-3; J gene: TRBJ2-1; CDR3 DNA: TGTGCCAGCAGCTATAATAGCGGGAGCTACAATGAGCAGTTCTTC; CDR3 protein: CASSYNSGSYNEQFF
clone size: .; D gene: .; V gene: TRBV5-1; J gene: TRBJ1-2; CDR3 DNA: TGCGCCAGCAGCTTGGTCCAGGCCGGTTCGGGCTACACCTTC; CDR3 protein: CASSLVQAGSGYTF
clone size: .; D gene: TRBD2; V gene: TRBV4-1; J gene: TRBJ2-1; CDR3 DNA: TGCGCCAGCAGCCACCAAGCGGGAGGGTTGTACAATGAGCAGTTCTTC; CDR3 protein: CASSHQAGGLYNEQFF
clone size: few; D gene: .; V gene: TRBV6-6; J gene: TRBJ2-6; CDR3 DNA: TGTGCCAGCAGTTACCAAGCCGGGGCCAACGTCCTGACTTTC; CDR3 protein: CASSYQAGANVLTF
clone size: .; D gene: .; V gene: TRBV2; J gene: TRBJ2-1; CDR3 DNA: TGTGCCAGCAGGATAGCTTCTTACAATGAGCAGTTCTTC; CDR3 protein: CASRIASYNEQFF
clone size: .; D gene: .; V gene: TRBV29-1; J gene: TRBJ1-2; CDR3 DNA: TGCAGCGTTTCGCAGGGGATACATAACTATGGCTACACCTTC; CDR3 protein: CSVSQGIHNYGYTF
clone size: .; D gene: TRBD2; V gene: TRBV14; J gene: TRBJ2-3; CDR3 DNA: TGTGCCAGCAGTCAGCAACTAGCGGGCAGCACAGATACGCAGTATTTT; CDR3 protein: CASSQQLAGSTDTQYF
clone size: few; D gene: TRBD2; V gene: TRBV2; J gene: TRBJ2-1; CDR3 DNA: TGTGCCAGCAGTCCACGGACTAGCTACAATGAGCAGTTCTTC; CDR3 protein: CASSPRTSYNEQFF
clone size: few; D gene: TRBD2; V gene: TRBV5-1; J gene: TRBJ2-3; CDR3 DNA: TGCGCCAGCAGCTTTCGGCTAGCGGGAGGGCCGACAGATACGCAGTATTTT; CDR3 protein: CASSFRLAGGPTDTQYF
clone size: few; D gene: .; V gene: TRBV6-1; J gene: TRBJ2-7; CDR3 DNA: TGTGCCGTGGCTAGGCTCTACGAGCAGTACTTC; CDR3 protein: CAVARLYEQYF
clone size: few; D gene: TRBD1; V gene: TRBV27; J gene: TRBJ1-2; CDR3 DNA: TGTGCCAGCAGACCGACAGGGTTCAACCCTTATGGCTACACCTTC; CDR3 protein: CASRPTGFNPYGYTF
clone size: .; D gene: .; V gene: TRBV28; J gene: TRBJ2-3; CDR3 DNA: TGTGCCAGCATCTTATCAGGCACAGATACGCAGTATTTT; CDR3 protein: CASILSGTDTQYF
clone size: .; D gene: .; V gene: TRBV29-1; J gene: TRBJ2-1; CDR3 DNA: TGCAGCGTACGGGTCGGGGATAGCTCCTACAATGAGCAGTTCTTC; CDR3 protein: CSVRVGDSSYNEQFF
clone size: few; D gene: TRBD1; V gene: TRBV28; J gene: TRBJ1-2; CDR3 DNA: TGTGCCAGCAGGGCAGGGGGCGCGGGAGGCTACACCTTC; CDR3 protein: CASRAGGAGGYTF
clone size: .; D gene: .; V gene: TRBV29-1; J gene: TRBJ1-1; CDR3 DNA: TGCAGCGTTGACCAGGGTACTGAAGCTTTCTTT; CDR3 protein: CSVDQGTEAFF
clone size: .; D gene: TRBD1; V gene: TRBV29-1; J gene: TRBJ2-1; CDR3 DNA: TGCAGCGCCACCCGCCGGGACAGGGTGGTAGGTGAGCAGTTCTTC; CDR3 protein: CSATRRDRVVGEQFF
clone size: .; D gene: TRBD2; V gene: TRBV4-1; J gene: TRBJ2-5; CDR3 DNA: TGCGCCAGCAGCCAAGGGGGCCGCGGGGGAGAAGAGACCCAGTACTTC; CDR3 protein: CASSQGGRGGEETQYF
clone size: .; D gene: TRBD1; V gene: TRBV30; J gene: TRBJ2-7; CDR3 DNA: TGTGCCTGGAGTGTTAGGACAGGGGTGAATCAGCAGTACTTC; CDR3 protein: CAWSVRTGVNQQYF
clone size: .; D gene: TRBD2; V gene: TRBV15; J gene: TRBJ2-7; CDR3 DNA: TGTGCCACCAGCAGATCGACTAGCGGGAGTGGCGACGAGCAGTACTTC; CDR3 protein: CATSRSTSGSGDEQYF
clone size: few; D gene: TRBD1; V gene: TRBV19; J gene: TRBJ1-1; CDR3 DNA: TGTGCCAGTAGTATCCCGACAGGGATTGAAGCTTTCTTT; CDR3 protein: CASSIPTGIEAFF
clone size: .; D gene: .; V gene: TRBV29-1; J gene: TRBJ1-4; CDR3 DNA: TGCAGCGTCTTAGATGAAAAACTGTTTTTT; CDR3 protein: CSVLDEKLFF
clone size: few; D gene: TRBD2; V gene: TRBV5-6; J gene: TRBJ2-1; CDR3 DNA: TGTGCCAGCAGCTTGGGCGCTAGCGGCAATGAGCAGTTCTTC; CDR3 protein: CASSLGASGNEQFF
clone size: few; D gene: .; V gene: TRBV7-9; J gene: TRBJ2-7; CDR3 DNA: TGTGCCAGCAGCTTAGACCCAGGGGACGAGCAGTACTTC; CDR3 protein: CASSLDPGDEQYF